This T cell receptor (beta chain) was sequenced during a study of radiotherapy plus CTLA-4 blockade in lung cancer. Study as a whole: Objective responses were seen in around 19% of patients, disease control in approximately 29%. Study-level results: Reportedly, early blood T cell clone dynamics best predicted response, with interferon-beta. Radiotherapy with ipilimumab was followed by blood expansion of tumor-derived clones.

Per the germline V gene, CDR1 is SEHNR and CDR2 is FQNEAQ (reference sequence). V lost 6 bases and J lost 0, with 10 bases in between. This CDR3 comprises 14 residues. The repertoire was sequenced with immunoSEQ multiplex PCR; TCRdb's copy has only in-frame clones and lacks some. The data contain some 70,000 clones, about 80% of them singletons. On this clone: Its antigen is not known.

Chemo-refractory metastatic non-small-cell lung cancer patients were treated with focal radiation plus CTLA-4 blockade with ipilimumab. The sequence was obtained from a human donor with non-small cell lung cancer who had a complete response to radiotherapy plus ipilimumab. The sample in question was peripheral blood, obtained from a patient treated with radiotherapy plus ipilimumab. The gene calls are TRBV7-9 and TRBJ2-3, with D uncertain. The CDR3 DNA follows: TGTGCCAGCAGTCCATTTACTAGCACAGATACGCAGTATTTT. As protein: CASSPFTSTDTQYF.